This T cell receptor (beta chain) was captured by sequencing in a study of blood T cell repertoires in COVID-19. At the level of the study: Italy, Spain and the United States were the sources of the convalescent and acute COVID-19 samples. From T cells, B-cell-depleted T cells, or PBMCs came the material, which was cDNA or gDNA.

Authors' data handling: Estimation of nucleated cell counts was performed using reference gene primer amplification. Profiling relied on immunoSEQ multiplex PCR, and the TCRdb table lists in-frame clones only, not all of them. The DNA was the basis for D and trimming; V, J and clone size are from that table. The sample consists of about 250,000 clones, just under 85% of them appearing once. This CDR3 is 14 amino acids long. Germline CDR1 is LGHNT and CDR2 is FRNRAP. The germline V and J ends were trimmed by 1 base and 6 bases, with 11 bases remaining between them. This clone was seen at least ten times.

The specimen was peripheral blood. The chain joins TRBV12-5 to TRBJ2-3, with a possible D match to TRBD1 (5 bases). The TCR comes from a man older than 75 with acute or convalescent COVID-19. The CDR3 here is CASGLGQTRDTQYF. The CDR3 DNA sequence: TGTGCTAGTGGTTTGGGACAGACAAGGGATACGCAGTATTTT.